A selection of T cell receptor beta chains follows, all from one sample in a study of response to subunit inactivated influenza vaccine. TCRdb reprocessed the RT-PCR reads with MiXCR, giving one entry per CDR3 protein. Altogether about 540,000 distinct CDR3 sequences are present, 12% to 15% being singletons, with the ten largest covering 11%. This specimen consisted of PBMCs from blood, obtained 11 to 12 days after vaccination. Receptor source: a man aged 50 or older who received an inactivated influenza vaccine. The CDR3 runs from the conserved cysteine through the conserved F or W. D genes are given only for firm matches. The size of a clone is reported for some rows only, either as once, few or many, or as a class for expanded clones.

TRBV7-6	TRBJ2-7	few	TRBD2	TGTGCCAGCAGCCCCCTACTAGCGGGAGAGGACTACGAGCAGTACTTC	CASSPLLAGEDYEQYF
TRBV15	TRBJ1-4	-	-	TGTGCCACCAGCAGTGACCAACTGGGGGAAAAACTGTTTTTT	CATSSDQLGEKLFF
TRBV7-9	TRBJ2-3	-	-	TGTGCCAGCAGCTTACCCCTAGCGACCCTGTACACAGATACGCAGTATTTT	CASSLPLATLYTDTQYF
TRBV3-1	TRBJ2-2	few	-	TGTGCCAGCAGCCAAAGGGGGACTACTACCGGGGAGCTGTTTTTT	CASSQRGTTTGELFF
TRBV12-3/TRBV12-4	TRBJ1-5	few	-	TGTGCCAGCAAGAGGACGGCTAGCAATCAGCCCCAGCATTTT	CASKRTASNQPQHF
TRBV28	TRBJ2-3	few	TRBD2	TGTGCCAGCAGAGGGCGGGGGGCTCGGACAGATACGCAGTATTTT	CASRGRGARTDTQYF
TRBV28	TRBJ2-7	few	TRBD1	TGTGCCAGCAGTTCGACGGGGACAGGCAAATCCTACGAGCAGTACTTC	CASSSTGTGKSYEQYF
TRBV5-1	TRBJ2-2	few	-	TGCGCCAGCAGAATGGGGGTTGAGGAGGAGCTGTTTTTT	CASRMGVEEELFF
TRBV5-1	TRBJ1-2	-	-	TGCGCCAGCAGCTTCGGCAGCCGAGACTATGGCTACACCTTC	CASSFGSRDYGYTF
TRBV4-2	TRBJ2-7	few	TRBD1	TGTGCCAGCAGCCAAGCTCTTTCACAGGGGTTCCACGAGCAGTACTTC	CASSQALSQGFHEQYF
TRBV27	TRBJ1-2	few	-	TGTGCCAGCAGTTTGTGGCAGGGTGCCGGCTACACCTTC	CASSLWQGAGYTF
TRBV11-1	TRBJ2-7	-	-	TGTGCCAGCAGCCTTCGACAGGTACCCTACGAGCAGTACTTC	CASSLRQVPYEQYF
TRBV5-1	TRBJ2-1	-	TRBD2	TGCGCCAGCAGCTTCACCGGGACTACATACAATGAGCAGTTCTTC	CASSFTGTTYNEQFF
TRBV18	TRBJ2-1	-	-	TGTGCCAGCTCACCAACAAATGAACGGTACAATGAGCAGTTCTTC	CASSPTNERYNEQFF
TRBV5-5	TRBJ2-7	few	TRBD1	TGTGCCAGCAGCTTGACAGGGGAAACCTACGAGCAGTACTTC	CASSLTGETYEQYF
TRBV4-1	TRBJ2-7	few	-	TGCGCCAGCAGCCAAGAAGCGGCAGGACCCTACGAGCAGTACTTC	CASSQEAAGPYEQYF
TRBV12-3/TRBV12-4	TRBJ2-3	few	TRBD1	TGTGCCAGCAGTTTTCGAGGGGGCGGGGATACGCAGTATTTT	CASSFRGGGDTQYF
TRBV11-2	TRBJ2-3	-	-	TGTGCCAGCAGCTTAGAAGGGATAAGTACAGATACGCAGTATTTT	CASSLEGISTDTQYF
TRBV25-1	TRBJ1-1	-	TRBD1	TGTGCCAGCAGTGAATCCGGGGACAGGGGGCGATCTTTCTTT	CASSESGDRGRSFF
TRBV4-3	TRBJ2-1	many	-	TGCGCCAGCAGCCAAGCAGTGGGGCCCTACAATGAGCAGTTCTTC	CASSQAVGPYNEQFF
TRBV6-2/TRBV6-3	TRBJ2-1	-	-	TGTGCCAGCAGTTACAAACAGTCGATTTACAATGAGCAGTTCTTC	CASSYKQSIYNEQFF
TRBV6-2/TRBV6-3	TRBJ2-7	few	TRBD1	TGTGCCAGCAGTCGACAGGGGGCGCGGAGTTACGAGCAGTACTTC	CASSRQGARSYEQYF
TRBV6-5	TRBJ1-2	-	TRBD1	TGTGCCAGCAGTTCTGCCGGGACAGTGCGGGGCTACACCTTC	CASSSAGTVRGYTF
TRBV7-8	TRBJ2-2	few	-	TGTGCCAGCAGACGGACCACCGGGGAGCTGTTTTTT	CASRRTTGELFF
TRBV12-3/TRBV12-4	TRBJ1-5	-	-	TGTGCCAGCAGTTTTCGCTGGGCAAATCAGCCCCAGCATTTT	CASSFRWANQPQHF
TRBV28	TRBJ1-2	few	-	TGTGCCAGCAGTTTATTTCATACGGATGGCTACACCTTC	CASSLFHTDGYTF
TRBV14	TRBJ2-7	few	-	TGTGCCAGCAGCGAACTACAGGGACACGAGCAGTACTTC	CASSELQGHEQYF
TRBV6-5	TRBJ2-1	-	TRBD2	TGTGCCAGCAGTTTAACGGGACTAGCGGGGGTTGAGCAGTTCTTC	CASSLTGLAGVEQFF
TRBV5-6	TRBJ2-1	once	TRBD2	TGTGCCCGCAGCTTGGGTAGCGGGGATGAGCAGTTCTTC	CARSLGSGDEQFF